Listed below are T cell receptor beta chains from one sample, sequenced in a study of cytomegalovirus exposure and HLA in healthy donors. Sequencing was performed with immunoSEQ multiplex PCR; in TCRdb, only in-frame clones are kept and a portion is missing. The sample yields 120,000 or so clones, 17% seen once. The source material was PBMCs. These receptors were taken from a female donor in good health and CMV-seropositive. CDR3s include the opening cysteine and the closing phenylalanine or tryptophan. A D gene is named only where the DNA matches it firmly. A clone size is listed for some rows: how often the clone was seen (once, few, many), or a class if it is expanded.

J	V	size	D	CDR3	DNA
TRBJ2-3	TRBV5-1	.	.	CASSLGLANLDTQYF	TGCGCCAGCAGCTTAGGGCTAGCGAACCTGGATACGCAGTATTTT
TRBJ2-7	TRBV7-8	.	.	CASSLGGVTTYEQYF	TGTGCCAGCAGCTTAGGGGGGGTTACAACCTACGAGCAGTACTTC
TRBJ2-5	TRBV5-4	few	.	CASSREVAQETQYF	TGTGCCAGCAGCCGGGAAGTGGCCCAAGAGACCCAGTACTTC
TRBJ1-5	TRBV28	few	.	CASSLTGQSGNQPQHF	TGTGCCAGCAGTTTAACCGGACAGTCGGGCAATCAGCCCCAGCATTTT
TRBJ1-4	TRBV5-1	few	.	CASAPQGTTNEKLFF	TGCGCCAGCGCGCCACAGGGTACAACTAATGAAAAACTGTTTTTT
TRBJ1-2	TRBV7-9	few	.	CASSLARGTVYGYTF	TGTGCCAGCAGCTTAGCGCGGGGCACGGTCTATGGCTACACCTTC
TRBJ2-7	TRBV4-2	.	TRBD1	CASSQDGTGPYEQYF	TGTGCCAGCAGCCAAGATGGGACAGGTCCTTACGAGCAGTACTTC
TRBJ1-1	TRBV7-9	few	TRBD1	CASSPWTGTGEAFF	TGTGCCAGCAGCCCCTGGACAGGGACTGGGGAAGCTTTCTTT
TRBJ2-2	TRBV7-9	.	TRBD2	CASDLSGTSGENTGELFF	TGTGCCAGCGACCTCTCCGGGACTAGCGGGGAAAACACCGGGGAGCTGTTTTTT
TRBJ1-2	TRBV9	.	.	CASSTISRAYGYTF	TGTGCCAGCAGCACAATTTCCAGGGCGTATGGCTACACCTTC
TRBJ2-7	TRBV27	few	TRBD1	CASSFGTGPYEQYF	TGTGCCAGCAGTTTCGGGACAGGCCCCTACGAGCAGTACTTC
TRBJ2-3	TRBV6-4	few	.	CASSDGQGDTQYF	TGTGCCAGCAGTGACGGGCAGGGCGATACGCAGTATTTT
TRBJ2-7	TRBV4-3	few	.	CASSQEAAILSGEQYF	TGCGCCAGCAGCCAAGAGGCAGCGATCCTTTCTGGCGAGCAGTACTTC
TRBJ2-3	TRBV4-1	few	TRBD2	CASSVQPTSGGTDTQYF	TGCGCCAGCAGCGTCCAACCGACTAGCGGAGGCACAGATACGCAGTATTTT
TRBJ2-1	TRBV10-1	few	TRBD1	CASSEARGPTYNEQFF	TGCGCCAGCAGTGAGGCCAGGGGGCCAACCTACAATGAGCAGTTCTTC
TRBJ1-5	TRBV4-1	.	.	CASSQDGGDQPQHF	TGCGCCAGCAGCCAAGACGGCGGGGATCAGCCCCAGCATTTT
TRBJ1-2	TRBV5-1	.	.	CASSSTGEYGYTF	TGCGCCAGCAGCTCGACAGGCGAGTATGGCTACACCTTC
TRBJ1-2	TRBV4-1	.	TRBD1	CASSQRQGVSGYTF	TGCGCCAGCAGCCAGAGACAGGGGGTTTCAGGCTACACCTTC
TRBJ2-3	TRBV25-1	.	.	CASSESGQDTQYF	TGTGCCAGCAGTGAATCAGGACAAGATACGCAGTATTTT
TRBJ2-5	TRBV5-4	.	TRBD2	CASSREGGHAQYF	TGTGCCAGCAGCCGGGAGGGAGGCCATGCCCAGTACTTC
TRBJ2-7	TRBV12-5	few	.	CASGWAPGSEQYF	TGTGCTAGTGGTTGGGCTCCGGGGAGCGAGCAGTACTTC
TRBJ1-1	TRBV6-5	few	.	CASSYDRTNTEAFF	TGTGCCAGCAGTTACGACAGGACGAACACTGAAGCTTTCTTT
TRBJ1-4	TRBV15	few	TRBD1	CATSREGRGNEKLFF	TGTGCCACCAGCAGAGAGGGCAGGGGGAATGAAAAACTGTTTTTT
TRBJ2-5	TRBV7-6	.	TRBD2	CASSLITSGHTRETQYF	TGTGCCAGCAGCTTAATTACTAGCGGGCATACCCGGGAGACCCAGTACTTC
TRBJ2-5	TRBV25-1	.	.	CASTTPGETQYF	TGTGCCAGCACCACCCCCGGGGAGACCCAGTACTTC
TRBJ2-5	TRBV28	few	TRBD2	CASSLGLAGTREETQYF	TGTGCCAGCAGTTTAGGACTAGCGGGGACTCGGGAAGAGACCCAGTACTTC
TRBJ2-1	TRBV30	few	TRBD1	CAWSVITGGINEQFF	TGTGCCTGGAGTGTAATCACAGGGGGTATCAATGAGCAGTTCTTC
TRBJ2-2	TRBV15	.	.	CATSSTGYTGELFF	TGTGCCACCAGCAGTACCGGGTACACCGGGGAGCTGTTTTTT
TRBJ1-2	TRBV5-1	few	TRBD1	CASSLDPQGAGGYTF	TGCGCCAGCAGCTTGGACCCACAGGGGGCGGGGGGCTACACCTTC
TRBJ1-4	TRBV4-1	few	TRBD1	CASSQDRGRNEKLFF	TGCGCCAGCAGCCAAGACAGGGGGCGTAATGAAAAACTGTTTTTT
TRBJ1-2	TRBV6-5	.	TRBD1	CASSRTGGGYGYTF	TGTGCCAGCAGCCGCACAGGGGGCGGCTATGGCTACACCTTC